The entry below gives a single TCR beta chain sequence along with its context. The data are from a study of blood T cell repertoires in COVID-19. Study background: Researchers got acute and convalescent COVID-19 samples from the United States, Italy and Spain. T cells, B-cell-depleted T cells, or PBMCs supplied cDNA or gDNA.

Source study methods: Amplification of reference gene primers was used by the study to estimate nucleated cell counts. Assay: immunoSEQ multiplex PCR; the TCRdb copy retains only in-frame clones and omits some. For V, J and clone size, that table is used; D and trimming come from the DNA. Of some 180,000 clones listed, 90% are singletons. The TCR originated in a man aged 50-59 years with acute or convalescent COVID-19. The sequencing sample was made of peripheral blood.

This chain's CDR3 is CATSDNEGRSYNEQFF. The CDR3 nucleotides are TGTGCCACCAGTGATAATGAGGGTCGCTCCTACAATGAGCAGTTCTTC. The genes are TRBV24-1 and TRBJ2-1; TRBD2 is a possible D gene (5 bases). CDR3 length: 16 amino acids. The V and J ends lost 3 bases and 0 bases respectively, with 11 bases between them. Germline assignment: CDR1 KGHDR and CDR2 SFDVKD.